The clone carrying this T cell receptor (beta chain) was counted at least ten times. Each CDR3 protein is one row after TCRdb ran MiXCR on the PCR reads. This table holds roughly 21,000 distinct CDR3 sequences, around 39% found once. V was clipped by 6 bases and J by 5 bases, with 17 bases between them. Germline assignment: CDR1 MDHEN and CDR2 SYDVKM. This CDR3 is built from 15 residues. The record originates from a study of tumor-infiltrating lymphocytes in oesophageal squamous cell carcinoma. The TCR comes from a male donor with esophageal squamous cell carcinoma. V and J are TRBV28 and TRBJ1-5, with a tentative D call TRBD1 (6 bases). Sequencing input: esophageal tumor tissue. The CDR3 spells CASSSGGAGDQPQHF. CDR3 DNA: TGTGCCAGCAGCTCCGGTGGGGCAGGGGATCAGCCCCAGCATTTT.